Detailed here is one T cell receptor beta chain. Its matching antigen is unknown. Repertoires were generated with immunoSEQ multiplex PCR, while TCRdb's copy carries only in-frame clones and drops some. The sample holds about 79,000 clones, around 92% seen once. Germline V CDR1 and CDR2: SNHLY, FYNNEI. The CDR3 loop spans 14 amino acids. V gave up 6 bases and J gave up 7 bases; unmatched junction bases: 6. This entry is derived from a study of T cell responses to AZD1222 COVID-19 vaccine. Study conclusions and caveats: Most donors were white British, females outnumbered males, and clonal diversity was possibly underestimated. Every sample of the repertoires postdated the peak T cell response. Unmutated regions of variants are reportedly targeted by nearly half of spike-specific TCRs. Once two AZD1222 doses were given, Spike-specific TCR breadth and depth went up.

The chain couples TRBV2 to TRBJ1-6; 7 nucleotides agree with TRBD1. The sequenced sample was peripheral blood, obtained on day 0 of MenACWY control vaccination. The receptor's source is an adult in good health. CDR3 in DNA: TGTGCCAGCAGAGATACAGGGGAAAATTCACCCCTCCACTTT. Translated, it gives CASRDTGENSPLHF.